These T cell receptor beta chains were read from a single sample in a study of radiotherapy plus CTLA-4 blockade in lung cancer. Clones were sequenced by immunoSEQ multiplex PCR, and TCRdb holds only the in-frame ones, with some missing. Found here are fewer than 70,000 clones, less than 80% of them singletons; the top ten hold under 10%. The material sequenced was peripheral blood, taken from a patient treated with radiotherapy plus ipilimumab. Receptors originate from a human donor with non-small cell lung cancer who had a complete response to radiotherapy plus ipilimumab. Each CDR3 is given with its conserved first and last residue. D genes are given only for firm matches. Clone size, where shown, is once, few, many, or a class for clones that have expanded.

TRBJ2-3	TRBV11-3	NA	TRBD2	TGTGCCAGCAGACCGACTAGCGGAGGGATAGATACGCAGTATTTT	CASRPTSGGIDTQYF
TRBJ2-1	TRBV6-6	NA	NA	TGTGCCAGCAGTACGGAATCCTACAATGAGCAGTTCTTC	CASSTESYNEQFF
TRBJ1-2	TRBV7-2	NA	NA	TGTGCCAGCAGCCTCCTCTACAGGAGCTCCTATGGCTACACCTTC	CASSLLYRSSYGYTF
TRBJ1-2	TRBV19	NA	TRBD1	TGTGCCAGTAGTATAGCCCTGGGGACAGGGGGAGGCTACACCTTC	CASSIALGTGGGYTF
TRBJ2-3	TRBV14	few	NA	TGTGCCAGCAGCCAAGATTCAGGCGGGGGCCCAAAAGAGACGCAGTATTTT	CASSQDSGGGPKETQYF
TRBJ2-3	TRBV29-1	NA	NA	TGCAGCGTTTTATCAGGGGCCGGGGGAGATACGCAGTATTTT	CSVLSGAGGDTQYF
TRBJ2-7	TRBV5-4	NA	TRBD1	TGTGCCAGCAGCCCAGGGGGCGGGGCAGCTATCTCCTACGAGCAGTACTTC	CASSPGGGAAISYEQYF
TRBJ2-1	TRBV7-2	NA	TRBD2	TGTGCCAGCAGCCCCCGAGTTAGCGGGGGAGAGCAGTTCTTC	CASSPRVSGGEQFF
TRBJ1-1	TRBV11-3	NA	TRBD1	TGTGCCAGCAGCAGAGGACAGGGCCCGAACACTGAAGCTTTCTTT	CASSRGQGPNTEAFF
TRBJ2-7	TRBV19	NA	NA	TGTGCCAGTAGTACTGGGAGTTACGAGCAGTACTTC	CASSTGSYEQYF
TRBJ2-3	TRBV15	NA	NA	TGTGCCACCAGCAGACACACGTGGGCTCGAGCAGATACGCAGTATTTT	CATSRHTWARADTQYF
TRBJ2-1	TRBV2	few	TRBD1	TGTGCCAGCAGTAGGGGGGACAGGACCTACAATGAGCAGTTCTTC	CASSRGDRTYNEQFF
TRBJ1-2	TRBV28	NA	NA	TGTGCCAGCAGTTTATTCGGGGGCGGAGGTGCATATGGCTACACCTTC	CASSLFGGGGAYGYTF